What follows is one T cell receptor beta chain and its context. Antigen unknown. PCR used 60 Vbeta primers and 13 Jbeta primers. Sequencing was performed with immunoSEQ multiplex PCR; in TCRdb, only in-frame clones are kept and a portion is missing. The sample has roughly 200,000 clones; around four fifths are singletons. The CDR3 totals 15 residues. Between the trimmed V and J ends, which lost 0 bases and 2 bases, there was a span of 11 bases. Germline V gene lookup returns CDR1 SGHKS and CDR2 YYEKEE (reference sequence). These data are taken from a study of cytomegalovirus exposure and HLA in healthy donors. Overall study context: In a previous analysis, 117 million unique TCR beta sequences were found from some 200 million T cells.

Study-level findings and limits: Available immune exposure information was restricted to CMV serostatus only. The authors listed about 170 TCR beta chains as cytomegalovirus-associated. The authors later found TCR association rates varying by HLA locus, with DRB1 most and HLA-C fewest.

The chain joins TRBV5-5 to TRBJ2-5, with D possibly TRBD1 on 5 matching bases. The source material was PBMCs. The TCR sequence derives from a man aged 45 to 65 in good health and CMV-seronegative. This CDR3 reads CASSLVQGWQETQYF. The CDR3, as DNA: TGTGCCAGCAGCTTGGTTCAGGGATGGCAAGAGACCCAGTACTTC.